These 32 T cell receptor beta chains share one sample of origin, sequenced in a study of cytomegalovirus exposure and HLA in healthy donors. The PCR had 60 Vbeta and 13 Jbeta primers. The assay was immunoSEQ multiplex PCR, and TCRdb's table has in-frame clones only and misses some. The sample includes more than 75,000 clones, 65% to 75% of them seen just once. Sequencing was carried out using PBMCs. The origin of the receptors is a man aged 40-49 years in good health and CMV-seropositive.

This clone was found a few times. The V gene is TRBV6-1, the J gene TRBJ1-4, with TRBD1 identical over 9 bases. Looked up from germline, CDR1 is MNHNS and CDR2 is SASEGT. The ends lost 1 base at V and 5 bases at J; junction bases unmatched: 2. CDR3 length: 15 amino acids. Written as DNA, the CDR3 is TGTGCCAGCAGTGAAGTCACAGGGGGCAATGAAAAACTGTTTTTT. Its translation is CASSEVTGGNEKLFF.

The chain combines TRBV5-4 with TRBJ2-7, with 9 bases matching TRBD1. The junction had 10 bases not matched to a gene; V was cut back by 4 bases and J by 2 bases. The germline gives CDR1 SGHNT, CDR2 YYREEE (reference sequence). This CDR3 is built from 16 residues. The chain's CDR3 is CASSPDRDRVTYEQYF. CDR3 bases: TGTGCCAGCAGCCCGGACCGGGACAGGGTGACCTACGAGCAGTACTTC.

There are a few counts of this clone. The V and J genes are TRBV7-8 and TRBJ2-6; D unresolved. The V end lost 4 bases, the J end lost 1 base, and 5 bases lay between the germline ends. This CDR3 region has 14 residues. Per the germline V gene, CDR1 is SGHVS and CDR2 is FQNEAQ. The CDR3 here is CASSSVSGANVLTF. The DNA for the CDR3 is TGTGCCAGCAGCTCCGTTTCTGGGGCCAACGTCCTGACTTTC.

The chain uses TRBV7-2 and TRBJ1-6; D gene uncertain. The ends were cut back, 4 bases at V and 10 bases at J, with 14 bases in the middle. The germline V gene encodes CDR1 SGHTA and CDR2 FQGNSA. The CDR3 length is 14 residues. CDR3 sequence (DNA): TGTGCCAGCAGCTCGCCCCTAAGTAGCTCACCCCTCCACTTT. Protein sequence: CASSSPLSSSPLHF.

In this sample, this clone turned up a few times. The chain uses TRBV6-5 and TRBJ2-5; 13 bases agree with TRBD2. Germline values: CDR1 MNHEY, CDR2 SVGAGI. The V and J ends lost 8 bases and 5 bases, in that order; junction bases with no gene match: 8. The CDR3 spans 15 residues. The DNA of the CDR3 is TGTGCCAGCCCACGGACTAGCGGGGGTGGTGAGACCCAGTACTTC. Translation gives CASPRTSGGGETQYF.

The chain carries TRBV6-4 and TRBJ2-1; TRBD2 matches 7 bases. This CDR3 is 15 amino acids long. V shed 0 bases and J 8 bases; nucleotides not matched to a gene: 7. The germline V gene has CDR1 MRHNA and CDR2 SNTAGT. Here the CDR3 reads CASSDSKAGPHEQFF. The DNA of the CDR3 is TGTGCCAGCAGTGACTCGAAAGCGGGGCCCCATGAGCAGTTCTTC.

The chain employs TRBV15 and TRBJ1-1; TRBD1 matches at 7 bases. The CDR3 runs 14 residues. CDR1 and CDR2 (germline): LNHNV, YYDKDF (reference sequence). V shed 4 bases, J shed 6 bases, and the junction held 8 bases outside the gene matches. CDR3 sequence reads: CATSIRTGEAEAFF. The CDR3, as DNA: TGTGCCACCAGCATACGAACAGGGGAGGCTGAAGCTTTCTTT.

J is TRBJ2-7 and V is TRBV10-3, with 7 bases aligning to TRBD1. The CDR3 extends over 14 amino acids. V gave up 9 bases and J gave up 0 bases; unmatched junction bases: 8. Looked up from germline, CDR1 is ENHRY and CDR2 is SYGVKD. The CDR3 region is CAMRGTEVSYEQYF. CDR3 in DNA: TGTGCCATGAGGGGGACAGAGGTCTCCTACGAGCAGTACTTC.

This chain uses TRBV7-3 with TRBJ2-3, with 12 bases matching TRBD2. CDR3 size: 15 residues. J was trimmed by 6 bases and V by 4 bases; bases with no gene match: 5. Germline V gene sequence: CDR1 SGHTA, CDR2 FQGTGA. The CDR3 loop is CASSSLAGGGDTQYF. The CDR3 DNA reads TGTGCCAGCAGCTCTCTAGCGGGAGGGGGGGATACGCAGTATTTT.

This clone was seen only once. V is TRBV11-1 and J is TRBJ1-2; 7 positions match TRBD1. There are 14 residues in the CDR3. Germline CDR1 and CDR2: SGHAT and FQDESV (reference sequence). V trimming: 3 bases; J trimming: 8 bases; junction bases outside the gene matches: 9. The CDR3 protein is CASSFNRGNRGYTF. The DNA of the CDR3 is TGTGCCAGCAGCTTCAACAGGGGTAATCGGGGCTACACCTTC. The entire variable domain, with the rest obtained from reference TRBV11-1 and TRBJ1-2, is as follows: EAEVAQSPRYKITEKSQAVAFWCDPISGHATLYWYRQILGQGPELLVQFQDESVVDDSQLPKDRFSAERLKGVDSTLKIQPAELGDSAMYLCASSFNRGNRGYTFGSGTRLTVV.

This chain connects TRBV5-1 to TRBJ2-5, with 7 nucleotides matching TRBD2. In germline, CDR1 is SGHRS, CDR2 YFSETQ. The V gene end was trimmed by 6 bases and the J gene end by 4 bases; junction bases not matched to a gene: 12. This CDR3 is built from 15 residues. CDR3 loop: CASTSEYERGETQYF. CDR3 DNA: TGCGCCAGCACCTCCGAATATGAGCGGGGAGAGACCCAGTACTTC.

The rearrangement links TRBV28 to TRBJ1-3, with D possibly being TRBD1 (6 bases). The CDR3 runs 14 residues. The germline V gene encodes CDR1 MDHEN and CDR2 SYDVKM. V was cut by 3 bases and J by 9 bases, with 15 bases left in between. As DNA, the CDR3 is TGTGCCAGCAGTTTGGGGGCCTCCCTGGGCACCATATATTTT. Amino acid sequence: CASSLGASLGTIYF.

This sequence joins TRBV7-3 and TRBJ1-1, with 8 bases matching TRBD1. The CDR3 runs to 14 residues. Unmatched junction bases numbered 3, after V lost 5 bases and J lost 1 base. Germline loops: CDR1 SGHTA, CDR2 FQGTGA. The CDR3 DNA reads as TGTGCCAGCAGCCCACAGGGGGGGAACACTGAAGCTTTCTTT. It is translated as CASSPQGGNTEAFF.

The J gene is TRBJ2-3, the V gene TRBV30; 9 bases align to TRBD2. The CDR3 is 15 residues long. The V segment lost 3 bases and the J segment 4 bases; nucleotides outside the gene matches: 8. Germline CDR1 and CDR2: GTSNPN and SVGIG (reference sequence). The CDR3 protein is CAWSRTSATSDTQYF. CDR3 nucleotides: TGTGCCTGGAGCAGGACTAGCGCAACATCAGATACGCAGTATTTT.

The chain has TRBV6-6 and TRBJ1-2; 7 bases align to TRBD1. Germline lookup yields CDR1 MNHNY and CDR2 SVGAGI (reference sequence). Trimming at V came to 3 bases and at J to 2 bases, leaving 3 bases not matched to a gene. The CDR3 is made up of 14 amino acids. The CDR3 sequence is CASSYVGQNYGYTF. The CDR3 DNA is TGTGCCAGCAGTTATGTGGGACAGAACTATGGCTACACCTTC.

The chain links TRBV27 to TRBJ2-5; 10 bases map to TRBD1. The germline gives CDR1 MNHEY, CDR2 SMNVEV (reference sequence). The CDR3 has 14 amino acids. V was clipped by 5 bases and J by 7 bases; unmatched bases: 7. CDR3 protein: CASSGTGEGRTQYF. The CDR3 DNA follows: TGTGCCAGCAGTGGGACAGGGGAGGGGAGGACCCAGTACTTC.

This clone was counted only a few times. This rearrangement joins TRBV9 to TRBJ2-7; 7 bases are shared with TRBD2. The CDR3 is 14 amino acids. Germline CDR1 SGDLS, CDR2 YYNGEE. The J segment lost 6 bases and the V segment lost 4 bases, leaving 10 bases of the junction unmatched. This CDR3 reads CASSPSGLSGEQYF. CDR3 nucleotide sequence: TGTGCCAGCAGCCCTAGCGGTCTTTCGGGCGAGCAGTACTTC.

V usage is TRBV5-1 and J usage is TRBJ2-7; the D gene is possibly TRBD2 (7 bases). Germline V gene sequence: CDR1 SGHRS, CDR2 YFSETQ. V was cut by 5 bases and J by 3 bases, with 18 bases left in between. This CDR3 has 15 amino acids. CDR3 loop: CASRARGGPNYEQYF. CDR3 nucleotide sequence: TGCGCCAGCAGGGCTAGGGGGGGCCCCAACTACGAGCAGTACTTC.

V usage is TRBV7-2 and J usage is TRBJ2-3; D is uncertain. Deletions cut 2 bases from V and 8 bases from J, with 5 bases between. Germline V gives CDR1 SGHTA, CDR2 FQGNSA. The CDR3 length is 11 residues. This CDR3 reads CASSLSTTQYF. The DNA of the CDR3 is TGTGCCAGCAGCTTAAGCACTACGCAGTATTTT. The full variable domain, its missing parts supplied by reference TRBV7-2 and TRBJ2-3, is GAGVSQSPSNKVTEKGKDVELRCDPISGHTALYWYRQSLGQGLEFLIYFQGNSAPDKSGLPSDRFSAERTGGSVSTLTIQRTQQEDSAVYLCASSLSTTQYFGPGTRLTVL.

The chain links TRBV5-1 to TRBJ1-5; weak D call: TRBD1 (6 bases). From germline, CDR1 is SGHRS and CDR2 YFSETQ. There are 15 residues in the CDR3. V gave up 0 bases and J gave up 7 bases, with 14 bases separating them. CDR3 protein: CASSLDTGKGQPQHF. In DNA form, the CDR3 reads TGCGCCAGCAGCTTGGATACAGGGAAGGGGCAGCCCCAGCATTTT.

This clone appeared many times. The rearrangement joins TRBV30 to TRBJ2-6; the match to TRBD1 covers 8 bases. The CDR3 runs 20 residues. Germline V gene sequence: CDR1 GTSNPN, CDR2 SVGIG (reference sequence). Trimming removed 0 bases from V and 4 bases from J; junction bases left unmatched: 17. Here the CDR3 DNA reads TGTGCCTGGAGTGTACTATTGGGCCGGGACAGGAGGCCCGGGGCCAACGTCCTGACTTTC. This gives the protein CAWSVLLGRDRRPGANVLTF.

The J gene is TRBJ2-7, the V gene TRBV7-2, with D perhaps TRBD1 (6 bases). Germline values: CDR1 SGHTA, CDR2 FQGNSA. The CDR3 is made up of 13 amino acids. V was shortened by 5 bases and J by 3 bases, with 11 bases between the two germline ends. CDR3 residues: CASSPGQRYEQYF. DNA of the CDR3: TGTGCCAGCAGCCCTGGACAGCGCTACGAGCAGTACTTC.

The chain joins TRBV18 to TRBJ2-7, with D perhaps matching TRBD1 (6 bases). With 4 bases removed from V and 3 bases from J, the gap between germline ends came to 16 bases. This CDR3 has 15 amino acids. Germline V gives CDR1 KGHSH, CDR2 LQKENI. CDR3 protein: CASSLEQGSDYEQYF. For the CDR3, the DNA is TGTGCCAGCTCACTGGAACAGGGATCTGACTACGAGCAGTACTTC.

The chain combines TRBV6-1 with TRBJ1-5; the match to TRBD1 covers 7 bases. V lost 7 bases to trimming and J lost 5 bases; unmatched junction nucleotides: 8. Germline loops: CDR1 MNHNS, CDR2 SASEGT. This CDR3 has 14 amino acids. CDR3 region: CASTPDRTYQPQHF. The CDR3 DNA follows: TGTGCCAGCACCCCGGACAGGACCTATCAGCCCCAGCATTTT.

The chain links TRBV11-2 to TRBJ2-1; D gene ambiguous. Germline CDR1 is SGHAT and CDR2 is FQNNGV. V was trimmed by 1 base and J by 6 bases, leaving 7 bases between them. CDR3 length equals 13 residues. CDR3 residues: CASSLGLGNEQFF. The CDR3 coding sequence is TGTGCCAGCAGCTTAGGGCTTGGCAATGAGCAGTTCTTC.

This clone has a single count. The CDR3 DNA follows: TGCAGCGTTGAAGATCGGCGGGAGGGCCATAACGAGCAGTACTTC. Protein sequence: CSVEDRREGHNEQYF. This chain uses TRBV29-1 with TRBJ2-7; the match to TRBD2 covers 9 bases. This CDR3 is built from 15 residues. The germline V gene encodes CDR1 SQVTM and CDR2 ANQGSEA. The junction had 8 bases not matched to a gene; V was cut back by 0 bases and J by 5 bases.

This clone was observed once. The chain combines TRBV19 with TRBJ2-2; a possible D gene is TRBD1 (7 bases). Trimming pared 7 bases from V and 5 bases from J, leaving 14 bases between. Germline V gene sequence: CDR1 LNHDA, CDR2 SQIVND (reference sequence). The CDR3 is 14 residues long. Written as DNA, the CDR3 is TGTGCCAGTATAGGAGGGGGCCGGACCGGGGAGCTGTTTTTT. Its translation: CASIGGGRTGELFF.

The rearrangement joins TRBV30 to TRBJ1-1; 7 bases fit TRBD1. Trimming at V came to 4 bases and at J to 11 bases, leaving 10 bases not matched to a gene. Germline loops: CDR1 GTSNPN, CDR2 SVGIG (reference sequence). The CDR3 spans 12 residues. The CDR3 sequence is CAWNLPTGKAFF. Here the CDR3 DNA reads TGTGCCTGGAACCTACCGACAGGGAAGGCTTTCTTT. The variable domain in full, with the rest retrieved from reference TRBV30 and TRBJ1-1, is SQTIHQWPATLVQPVGSPLSLECTVEGTSNPNLYWYRQAAGRGLQLLFYSVGIGQISSEVPQNLSASRPQDRQFILSSKKLLLSDSGFYLCAWNLPTGKAFFGQGTRLTVV.

The chain recombines TRBV6-6 with TRBJ1-2, with 7 nucleotides matching TRBD1. CDR3 length: 14 amino acids. Germline values: CDR1 MNHNY, CDR2 SVGAGI (reference sequence). Trimming at V came to 6 bases and at J to 8 bases, leaving 12 bases not matched to a gene. CDR3 region: CASSWDSELEGYTF. The CDR3 nucleotides are TGTGCCAGCAGCTGGGACAGTGAATTGGAAGGCTACACCTTC.

The CDR3 sequence is CASGEDSSTDTQYF. In nucleotides, the CDR3 is TGTGCCAGCGGCGAAGATTCTAGCACAGATACGCAGTATTTT. This sequence joins TRBV2 and TRBJ2-3; no definite D call. The CDR3 covers 14 residues. CDR1 is SNHLY and CDR2 is FYNNEI in the germline V gene. Trimming removed 8 bases at V and 0 bases at J, with 12 bases between.

The chain is built from TRBV7-3 and TRBJ1-2; 10 bases match TRBD1. The CDR3 covers 13 residues. Germline-derived CDR1 and CDR2 are SGHTA and FQGTGA. Trimming cost V 6 bases and J 5 bases; bases outside gene matches: 3. CDR3: CASSGGQGYGYTF. DNA for the CDR3: TGTGCCAGCAGTGGGGGACAGGGGTATGGCTACACCTTC.

The chain links TRBV19 to TRBJ2-3; TRBD2 is a possible D gene (6 bases). V was clipped by 6 bases and J by 5 bases, with 12 bases between them. The V gene's germline CDR1 is LNHDA and CDR2 SQIVND (reference sequence). The CDR3 runs to 13 residues. CDR3 nucleotide sequence: TGTGCCAGTAGCGCCCGGGACTTAGATACGCAGTATTTT. This gives the protein CASSARDLDTQYF.